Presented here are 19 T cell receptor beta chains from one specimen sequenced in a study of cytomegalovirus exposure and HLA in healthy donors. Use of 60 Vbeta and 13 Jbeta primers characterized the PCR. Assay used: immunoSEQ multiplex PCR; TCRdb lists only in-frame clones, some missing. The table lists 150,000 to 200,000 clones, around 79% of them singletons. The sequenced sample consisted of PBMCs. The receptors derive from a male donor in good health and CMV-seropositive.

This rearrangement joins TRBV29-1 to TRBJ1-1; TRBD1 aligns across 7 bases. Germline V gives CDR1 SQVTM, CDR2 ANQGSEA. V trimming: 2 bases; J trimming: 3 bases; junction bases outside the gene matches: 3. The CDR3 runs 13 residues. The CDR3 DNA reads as TGCAGCGTTGAAAGAGGGGGCCACACTGAAGCTTTCTTT. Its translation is CSVERGGHTEAFF.

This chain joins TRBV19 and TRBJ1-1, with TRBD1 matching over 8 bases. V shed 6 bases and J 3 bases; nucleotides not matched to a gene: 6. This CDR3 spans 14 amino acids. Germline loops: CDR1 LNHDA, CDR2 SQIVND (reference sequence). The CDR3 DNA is TGTGCCAGTAGGAGGACAGGGAGGGACACTGAAGCTTTCTTT. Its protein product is CASRRTGRDTEAFF.

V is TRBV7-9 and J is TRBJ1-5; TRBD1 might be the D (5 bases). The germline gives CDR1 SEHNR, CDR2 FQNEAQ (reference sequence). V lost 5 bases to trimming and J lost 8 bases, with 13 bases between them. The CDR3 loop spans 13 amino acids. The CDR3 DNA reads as TGTGCCAGCAGCCCGGGCAGGGCCAAGCCCCAGCATTTT. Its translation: CASSPGRAKPQHF.

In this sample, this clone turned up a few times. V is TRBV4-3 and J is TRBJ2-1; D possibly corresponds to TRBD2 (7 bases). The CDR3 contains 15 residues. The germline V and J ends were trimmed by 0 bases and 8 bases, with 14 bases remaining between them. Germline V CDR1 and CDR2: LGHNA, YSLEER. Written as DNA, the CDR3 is TGCGCCAGCAGCCAAGATGGATCGGGGGGCGATGAGCAGTTCTTC. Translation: CASSQDGSGGDEQFF.

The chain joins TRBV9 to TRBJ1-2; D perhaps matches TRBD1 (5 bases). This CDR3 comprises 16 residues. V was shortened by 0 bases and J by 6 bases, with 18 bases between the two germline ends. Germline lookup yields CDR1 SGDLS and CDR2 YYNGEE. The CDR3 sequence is CASSVEPGGGFDGYTF. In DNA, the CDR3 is TGTGCCAGCAGCGTAGAGCCTGGGGGGGGGTTTGATGGCTACACCTTC.

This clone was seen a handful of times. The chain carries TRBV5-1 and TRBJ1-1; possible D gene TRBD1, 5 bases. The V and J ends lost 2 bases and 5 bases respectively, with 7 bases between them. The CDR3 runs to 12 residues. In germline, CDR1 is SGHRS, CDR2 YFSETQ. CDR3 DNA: TGCGCCAGCAGCTTACGGGGGACTGAAGCTTTCTTT. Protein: CASSLRGTEAFF.

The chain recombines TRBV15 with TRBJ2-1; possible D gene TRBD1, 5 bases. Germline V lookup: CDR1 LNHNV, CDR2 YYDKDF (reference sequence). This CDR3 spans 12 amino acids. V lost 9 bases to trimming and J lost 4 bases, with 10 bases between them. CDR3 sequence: CATGQRYNEQFF. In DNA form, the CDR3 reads TGTGCCACGGGGCAAAGATACAATGAGCAGTTCTTC.

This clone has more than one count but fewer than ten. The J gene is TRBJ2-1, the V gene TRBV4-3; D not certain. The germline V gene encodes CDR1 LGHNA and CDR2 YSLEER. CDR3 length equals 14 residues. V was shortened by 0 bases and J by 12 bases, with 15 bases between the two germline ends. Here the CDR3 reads CASSQDRSLSRQFF. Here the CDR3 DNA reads TGCGCCAGCAGCCAAGACCGGAGCCTAAGTAGGCAGTTCTTC.

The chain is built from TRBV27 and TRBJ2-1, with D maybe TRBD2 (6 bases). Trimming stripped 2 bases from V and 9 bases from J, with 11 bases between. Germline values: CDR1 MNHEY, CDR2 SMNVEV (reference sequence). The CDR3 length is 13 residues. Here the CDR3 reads CASSLPGVAEQFF. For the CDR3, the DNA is TGTGCCAGCAGTTTACCGGGGGTGGCTGAGCAGTTCTTC.

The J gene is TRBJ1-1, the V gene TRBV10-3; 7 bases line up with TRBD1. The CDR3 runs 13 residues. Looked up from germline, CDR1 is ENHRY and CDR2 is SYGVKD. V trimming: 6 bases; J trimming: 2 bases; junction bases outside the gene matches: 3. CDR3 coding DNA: TGTGCCATCAGGGGACAGATTAACACTGAAGCTTTCTTT. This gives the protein CAIRGQINTEAFF.

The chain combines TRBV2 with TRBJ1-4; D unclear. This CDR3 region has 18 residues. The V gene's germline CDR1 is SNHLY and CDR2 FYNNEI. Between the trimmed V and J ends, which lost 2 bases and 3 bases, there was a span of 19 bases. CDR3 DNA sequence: TGTGCCAGCAGTGAACTGCAGGATGGAGGAGAGGCTAATGAAAAACTGTTTTTT. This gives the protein CASSELQDGGEANEKLFF.

CDR3 in amino acids: CASSLARRGPSSYEQYF. In DNA form, the CDR3 reads TGTGCCAGCAGCTTAGCGAGGAGGGGCCCCAGCTCCTACGAGCAGTACTTC. This rearrangement joins TRBV7-2 to TRBJ2-7; weak D call: TRBD2 (6 bases). Trimming cost V 0 bases and J 0 bases, with 15 bases left between them. CDR1 SGHTA and CDR2 FQGNSA come from the germline V gene. The CDR3 spans 17 residues.

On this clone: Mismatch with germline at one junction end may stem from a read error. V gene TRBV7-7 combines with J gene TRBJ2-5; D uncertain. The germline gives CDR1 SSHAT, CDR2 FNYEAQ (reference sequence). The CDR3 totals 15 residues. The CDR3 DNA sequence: TGTGCTAGCAGCTACCGGGTGCTAGATTGGGAGACCCAGTACTTC. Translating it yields CASSYRVLDWETQYF.

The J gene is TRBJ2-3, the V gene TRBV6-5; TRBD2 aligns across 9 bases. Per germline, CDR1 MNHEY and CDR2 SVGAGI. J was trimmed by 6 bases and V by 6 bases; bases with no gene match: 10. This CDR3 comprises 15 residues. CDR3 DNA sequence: TGTGCCAGCAGCCGCGCGGGACTAGCAGGCGATACGCAGTATTTT. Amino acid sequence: CASSRAGLAGDTQYF.

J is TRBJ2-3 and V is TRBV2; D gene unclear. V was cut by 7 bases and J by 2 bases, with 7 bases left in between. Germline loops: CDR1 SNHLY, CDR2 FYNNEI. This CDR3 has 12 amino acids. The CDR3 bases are TGTGCCAGCAAAAGACTCACAGATACGCAGTATTTT. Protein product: CASKRLTDTQYF.

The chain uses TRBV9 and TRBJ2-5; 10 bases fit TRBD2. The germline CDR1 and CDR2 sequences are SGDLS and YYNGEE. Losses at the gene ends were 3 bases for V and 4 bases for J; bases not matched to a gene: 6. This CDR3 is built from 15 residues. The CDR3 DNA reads TGTGCCAGCAGCGGAGCGGGGGGGCGACTAGAGACCCAGTACTTC. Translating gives CASSGAGGRLETQYF.

The CDR3 region has the DNA TGTGCCAGCAGCTCGGGTAGACAAGAGACCCAGTACTTC. Translation: CASSSGRQETQYF. The V and J genes are TRBV9 and TRBJ2-5, with D unresolved. Germline loops: CDR1 SGDLS, CDR2 YYNGEE. Trimming removed 4 bases at V and 2 bases at J, with 9 bases between. The CDR3 is 13 residues long.

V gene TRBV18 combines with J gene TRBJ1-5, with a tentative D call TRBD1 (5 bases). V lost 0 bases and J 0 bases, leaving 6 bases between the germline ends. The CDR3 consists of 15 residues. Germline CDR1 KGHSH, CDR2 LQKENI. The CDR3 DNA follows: TGTGCCAGCTCACCACCGGGACTTAGCAATCAGCCCCAGCATTTT. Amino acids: CASSPPGLSNQPQHF.

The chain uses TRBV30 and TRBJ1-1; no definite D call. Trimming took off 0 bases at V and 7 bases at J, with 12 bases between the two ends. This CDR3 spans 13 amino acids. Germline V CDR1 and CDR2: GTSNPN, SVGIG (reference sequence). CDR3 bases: TGTGCCTGGAGTGTGGGAAGAGGGCTTGAAGCTTTCTTT. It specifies CAWSVGRGLEAFF.